These T cell receptor beta chains were read from a single sample in a study of T cells in Graves' hyperthyroidism and ophthalmopathy. From the multiplex PCR reads, TCRdb called clonotypes with MiXCR, one entry per CDR3 protein. The sample includes around 260,000 distinct CDR3 sequences, less than 30% of them seen just once. Sequencing was carried out using blood. These receptors were obtained from a man aged 40-49 years with Graves' hyperthyroidism that later progressed to Graves' ophthalmopathy. Both conserved end residues are trimmed from each CDR3. Clone sizes are given selectively: once, few, many, or a class where the clone is expanded.

many,TRBJ1-2,TRBV10-2,ASSASSSLRDPRRGYT
NA,TRBJ2-7,TRBV28,ASQGRISYEQY
NA,TRBJ2-7,TRBV7-2,ASSPPEREQY
NA,TRBJ1-2,TRBV20-1,SARSPPNYGYT
many,TRBJ1-1,TRBV19,ASRSQGARTEAF
many,TRBJ2-2,TRBV7-7,ASSSGLAGPNTGELF
many,TRBJ1-6,TRBV3-1,ASSQERNSPLH
NA,TRBJ1-1,TRBV29-1,SVAVVGMNTEAF
NA,TRBJ1-1,TRBV7-2,ASSFMGARTEAF
many,TRBJ2-4,TRBV7-2,ASSLGMGTIQY
many,TRBJ2-7,TRBV12-3/TRBV12-4,ASSLFSQPYEQY
many,TRBJ2-5,TRBV7-6,ASSATGLGETQY
NA,TRBJ2-7,TRBV6-2/TRBV6-3,ASGPHYEQY
many,TRBJ2-5,TRBV14,ASSQPRIMGEETQY
many,TRBJ1-1,TRBV29-1,SVDRNMNTEAF
many,TRBJ2-5,TRBV9,ASSVTSPAGGGETQY
many,TRBJ2-5,TRBV2,ASSDRLANQETQY
many,TRBJ2-7,TRBV6-2/TRBV6-3,ASSLAQRYEQY
many,TRBJ2-3,TRBV20-1,SASGRVTDTQY
NA,TRBJ2-5,TRBV2,ASSDQGSQETQY
many,TRBJ1-1,TRBV29-1,SIPRGTEAF
NA,TRBJ2-7,TRBV20-1,SARRISGEQY
many,TRBJ1-1,TRBV7-9,ASSIRSVGNTEAF
many,TRBJ2-7,TRBV20-1,SAGITGHSYEQY
many,TRBJ2-4,TRBV4-2,ASSPRGVGNIQY